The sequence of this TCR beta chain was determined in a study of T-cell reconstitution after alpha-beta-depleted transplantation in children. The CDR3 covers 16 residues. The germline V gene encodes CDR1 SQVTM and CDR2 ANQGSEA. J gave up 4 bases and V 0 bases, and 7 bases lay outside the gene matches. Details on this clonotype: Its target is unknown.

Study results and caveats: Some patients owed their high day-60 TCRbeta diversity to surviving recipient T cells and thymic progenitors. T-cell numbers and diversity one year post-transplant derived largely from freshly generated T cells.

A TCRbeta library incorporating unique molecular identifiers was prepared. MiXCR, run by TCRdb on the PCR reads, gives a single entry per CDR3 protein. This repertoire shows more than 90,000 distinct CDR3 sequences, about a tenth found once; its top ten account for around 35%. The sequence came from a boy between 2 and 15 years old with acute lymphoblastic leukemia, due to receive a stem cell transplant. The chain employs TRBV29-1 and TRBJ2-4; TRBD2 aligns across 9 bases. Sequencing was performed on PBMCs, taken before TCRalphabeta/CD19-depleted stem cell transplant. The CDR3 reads CSVEDYSGSAKNIQYF. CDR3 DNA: TGCAGCGTTGAAGATTATAGCGGGAGTGCTAAAAACATTCAGTACTTC.